Detailed here is one T cell receptor beta chain. Its matching antigen is unknown. This entry comes from a study of OX40 agonist ivuxolimab in advanced cancers. Across the whole study: Participants averaged approximately 65 years of age (range about 23 to 79) and were about 85% male.

The CDR3 is made up of 17 amino acids. Germline V gene sequence: CDR1 WNHNN, CDR2 SYGVQD (reference sequence). With V trimmed by 4 bases and J by 2 bases, 12 bases remained unmatched. Study findings and constraints: Near-lowest levels of clonal expansion characterized partial responders at 0.1-3.0 mg/kg.

Method: immunoSEQ multiplex PCR; TCRdb's copy keeps in-frame clones and lacks some. The sample records under 150,000 clones, 85% to 95% being singletons. Sequences were derived from CD4+ or CD8+ T cells sorted from blood, sampled in a trial of the OX40 agonist ivuxolimab. This clonotype was sampled from an adult with an advanced solid tumor such as melanoma, head and neck, liver or kidney cancer. This chain connects TRBV10-1 to TRBJ1-2, with 8 bases lining up with TRBD1. CDR3 amino acids: CASSVRAGGLGNYGYTF. The CDR3 DNA follows: TGCGCCAGCAGTGTTAGGGCAGGGGGCCTGGGGAACTATGGCTACACCTTC.